This TCR beta chain was identified during a study of beta chain features in type 1 diabetes. Trimming cost V 5 bases and J 3 bases; bases outside gene matches: 11. In germline, CDR1 is SGHRS, CDR2 YFSETQ. This CDR3 comprises 17 residues. The sequenced template was cDNA made from the entire isolated RNA. Using immunoSEQ multiplex PCR, the repertoire was profiled, and TCRdb retains in-frame clones only, with some absent. The top ten clones hold less than 0.65% of a sample with about 370,000 clones, over 8.5% of them seen once. This clone was counted between two and nine times. The target antigen is unknown. Whole-study findings and limits: People with Type 1 diabetes carried modestly yet significantly shorter TCRB CDR3s in all four CD4+ subsets.

V is TRBV5-1 and J is TRBJ2-1; TRBD2 matches 10 bases. Sequenced: central memory CD4+ T cells from blood. This receptor was obtained from a man aged 25-40 years with type 1 diabetes. CDR3 in DNA: TGCGCCAGCAGAACTACTGAGGCTAGCGGGAGCTACAATGAGCAGTTCTTC. Translated: CASRTTEASGSYNEQFF.